This T cell receptor (beta chain) was recorded in a study of blood T cells in healthy people across ages. This clonotype was recorded at least ten times. The germline V and J ends were trimmed by 6 bases and 7 bases, with 13 bases remaining between them. From germline, CDR1 is SNHLY and CDR2 FYNNEI. The CDR3 has 13 amino acids. Combining a sample-barcoded 5' primer with a J-beta primer mix, a second PCR ran for about 7 to 11 cycles. Sequencing of every sample gave 2.5 million or more CDR3-containing paired-end reads. One entry per CDR3 protein results from TCRdb running MiXCR on the 5' RACE reads. The table records some 930,000 distinct CDR3 sequences, 29% of them present only once. The data were also submitted as part of a second study, on T cells of mothers and their children. From that paper: A few healthy Caucasian mothers, along with their six children, were the donors. For the second PCR, the M1S primer put in sample barcodes and 2-4 random nucleotides. Every mother produced more than 8.5 million TCR beta CDR3 reads, whereas every child provided approximately 3 million.

The chain recombines TRBV2 with TRBJ2-1; D is perhaps TRBD1 (6 bases). The TCR originated in a woman aged 35 to 49 in good health. Sequenced material: blood. The CDR3 nucleotides read TGTGCCAGCAGCGCAGACAGGTTGAATGAGCAGTTCTTC. Protein: CASSADRLNEQFF.